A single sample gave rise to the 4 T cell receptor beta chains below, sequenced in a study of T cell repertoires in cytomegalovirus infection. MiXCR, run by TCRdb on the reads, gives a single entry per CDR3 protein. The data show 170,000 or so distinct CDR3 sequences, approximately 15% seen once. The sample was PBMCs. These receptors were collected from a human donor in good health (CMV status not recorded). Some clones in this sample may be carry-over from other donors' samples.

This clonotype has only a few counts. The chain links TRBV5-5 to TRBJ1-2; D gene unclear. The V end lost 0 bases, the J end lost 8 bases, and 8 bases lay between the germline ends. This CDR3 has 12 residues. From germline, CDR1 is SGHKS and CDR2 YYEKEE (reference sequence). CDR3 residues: CASSLEQGGYTF. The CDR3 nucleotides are TGTGCCAGCAGCTTGGAACAAGGGGGCTACACCTTC.

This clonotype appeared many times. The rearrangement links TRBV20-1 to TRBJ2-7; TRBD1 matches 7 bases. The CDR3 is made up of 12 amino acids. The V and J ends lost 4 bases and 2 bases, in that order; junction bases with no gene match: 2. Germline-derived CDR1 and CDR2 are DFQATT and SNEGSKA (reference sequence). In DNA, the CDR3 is TGCAGTGCTAAACAGGGGCCCTACGAGCAGTACTTC. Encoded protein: CSAKQGPYEQYF.

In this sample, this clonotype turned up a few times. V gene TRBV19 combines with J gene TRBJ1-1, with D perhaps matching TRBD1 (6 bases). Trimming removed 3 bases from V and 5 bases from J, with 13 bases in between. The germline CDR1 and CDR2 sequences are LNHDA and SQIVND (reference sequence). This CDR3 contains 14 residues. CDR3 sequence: CASSIGGRGTEAFF. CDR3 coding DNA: TGTGCCAGTAGTATCGGGGGGCGAGGGACTGAAGCTTTCTTT.

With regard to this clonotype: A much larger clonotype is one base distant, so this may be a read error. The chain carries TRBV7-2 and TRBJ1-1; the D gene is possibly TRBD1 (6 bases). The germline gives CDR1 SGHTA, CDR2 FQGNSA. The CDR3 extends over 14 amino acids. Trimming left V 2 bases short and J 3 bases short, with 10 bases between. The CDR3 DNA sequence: TGTGCCAGCAGCTTAAGGACAGTGGACACTGAAGCTTTCTTT. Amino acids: CASSLRTVDTEAFF. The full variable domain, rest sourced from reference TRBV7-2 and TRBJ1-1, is GAGVSQSPSNKVTEKGKDVELRCDPISGHTALYWYRQSLGQGLEFLIYFQGNSAPDKSGLPSDRFSAERTGGSVSTLTIQRTQQEDSAVYLCASSLRTVDTEAFFGQGTRLTVV.